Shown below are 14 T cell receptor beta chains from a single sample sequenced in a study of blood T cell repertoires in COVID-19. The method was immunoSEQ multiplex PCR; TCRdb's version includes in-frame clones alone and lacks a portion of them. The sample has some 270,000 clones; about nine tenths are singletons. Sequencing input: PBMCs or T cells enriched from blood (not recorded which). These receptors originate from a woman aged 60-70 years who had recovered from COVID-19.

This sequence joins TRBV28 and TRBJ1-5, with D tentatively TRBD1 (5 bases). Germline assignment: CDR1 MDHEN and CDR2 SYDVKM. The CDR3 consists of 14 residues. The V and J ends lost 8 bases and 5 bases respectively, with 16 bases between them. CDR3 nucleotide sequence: TGTGCCAGCGGCGGGGACGCGACTTATCAGCCCCAGCATTTT. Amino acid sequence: CASGGDATYQPQHF.

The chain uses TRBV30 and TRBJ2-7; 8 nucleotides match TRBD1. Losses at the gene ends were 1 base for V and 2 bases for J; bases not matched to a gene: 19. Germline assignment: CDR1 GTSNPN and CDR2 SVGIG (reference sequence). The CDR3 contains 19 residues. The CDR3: CAWSAPPGQAGIPTYEQYF. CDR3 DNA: TGTGCCTGGAGTGCCCCGCCGGGACAGGCCGGTATTCCCACCTACGAGCAGTACTTC.

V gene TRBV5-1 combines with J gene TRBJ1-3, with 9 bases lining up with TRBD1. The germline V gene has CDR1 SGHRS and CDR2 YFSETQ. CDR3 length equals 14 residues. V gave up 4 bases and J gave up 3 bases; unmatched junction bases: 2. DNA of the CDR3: TGCGCCAGCAGCGGGACAGGGATTGGAAACACCATATATTTT. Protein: CASSGTGIGNTIYF.

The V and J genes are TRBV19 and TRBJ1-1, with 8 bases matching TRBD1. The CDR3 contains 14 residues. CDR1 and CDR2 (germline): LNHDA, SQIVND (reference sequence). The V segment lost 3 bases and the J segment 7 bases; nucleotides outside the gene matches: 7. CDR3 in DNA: TGTGCCAGTAGTATCTCCAGGGGGCGTGTTGAAGCTTTCTTT. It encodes CASSISRGRVEAFF. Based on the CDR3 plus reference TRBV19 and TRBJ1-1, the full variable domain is DGGITQSPKYLFRKEGQNVTLSCEQNLNHDAMYWYRQDPGQGLRLIYYSQIVNDFQKGDIAEGYSVSREKKESFPLTVTSAQKNPTAFYLCASSISRGRVEAFFGQGTRLTVV.

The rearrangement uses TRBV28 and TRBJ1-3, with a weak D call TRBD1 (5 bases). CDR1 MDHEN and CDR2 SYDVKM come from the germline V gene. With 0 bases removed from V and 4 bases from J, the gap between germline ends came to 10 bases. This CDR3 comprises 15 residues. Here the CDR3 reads CASSLWSAGGNTIYF. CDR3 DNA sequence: TGTGCCAGCAGTTTATGGTCGGCAGGGGGAAACACCATATATTTT. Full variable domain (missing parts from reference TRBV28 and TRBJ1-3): DVKVTQSSRYLVKRTGEKVFLECVQDMDHENMFWYRQDPGLGLRLIYFSYDVKMKEKGDIPEGYSVSREKKERFSLILESASTNQTSMYLCASSLWSAGGNTIYFGEGSWLTVV.

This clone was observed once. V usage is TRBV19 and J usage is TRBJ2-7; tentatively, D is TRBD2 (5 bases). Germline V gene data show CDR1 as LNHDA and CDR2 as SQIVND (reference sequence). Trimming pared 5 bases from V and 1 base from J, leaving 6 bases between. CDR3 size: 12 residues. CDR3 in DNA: TGTGCCAGTAGTGGACTTTCCTACGAGCAGTACTTC. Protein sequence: CASSGLSYEQYF. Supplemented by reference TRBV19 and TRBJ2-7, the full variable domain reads DGGITQSPKYLFRKEGQNVTLSCEQNLNHDAMYWYRQDPGQGLRLIYYSQIVNDFQKGDIAEGYSVSREKKESFPLTVTSAQKNPTAFYLCASSGLSYEQYFGPGTRLTVT.

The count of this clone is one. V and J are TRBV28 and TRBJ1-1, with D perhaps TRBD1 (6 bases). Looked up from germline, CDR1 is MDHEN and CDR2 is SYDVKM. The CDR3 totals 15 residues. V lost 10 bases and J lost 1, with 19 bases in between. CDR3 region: CAIESGTPGNTEAFF. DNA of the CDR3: TGTGCCATAGAATCCGGGACACCCGGGAACACTGAAGCTTTCTTT.

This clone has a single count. The CDR3 protein is CASRPQGAGNTIYF. DNA of the CDR3: TGTGCCAGCAGGCCACAGGGGGCTGGAAACACCATATATTTT. This chain uses TRBV28 with TRBJ1-3; 8 bases are shared with TRBD1. Germline V gives CDR1 MDHEN, CDR2 SYDVKM. V was pared by 6 bases and J by 2 bases, with 3 bases of the junction left unmatched. This CDR3 is 14 amino acids long.

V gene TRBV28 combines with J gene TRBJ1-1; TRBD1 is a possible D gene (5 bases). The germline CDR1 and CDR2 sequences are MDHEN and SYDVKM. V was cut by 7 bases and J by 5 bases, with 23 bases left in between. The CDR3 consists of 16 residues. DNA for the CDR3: TGTGCCAGCACCACCTGGGGACTCGGTATGGTGACTGAAGCTTTCTTT. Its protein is CASTTWGLGMVTEAFF.

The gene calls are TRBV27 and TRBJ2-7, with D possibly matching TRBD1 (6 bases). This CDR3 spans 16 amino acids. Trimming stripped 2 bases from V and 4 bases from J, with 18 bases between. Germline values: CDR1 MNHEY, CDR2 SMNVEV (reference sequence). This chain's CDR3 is CASSLMGNRAIYEQYF. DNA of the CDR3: TGTGCCAGCAGTTTAATGGGGAACAGGGCTATTTACGAGCAGTACTTC.

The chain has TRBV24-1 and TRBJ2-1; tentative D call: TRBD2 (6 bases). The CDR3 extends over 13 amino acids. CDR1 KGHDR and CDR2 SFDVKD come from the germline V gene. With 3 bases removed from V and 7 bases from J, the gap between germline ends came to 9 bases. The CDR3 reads CATSDGDLNEQFF. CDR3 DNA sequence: TGTGCCACCAGTGATGGGGACTTGAATGAGCAGTTCTTC.

CDR3 in amino acids: CASSYSSLAKNIQYF. The CDR3 DNA reads TGCGCCAGCAGTTACAGTTCTTTAGCCAAAAACATTCAGTACTTC. The V and J genes are TRBV4-1 and TRBJ2-4, with D unresolved. The CDR3 is 15 residues long. V was cut by 6 bases and J by 0 bases, with 12 bases left in between. The germline CDR1 and CDR2 sequences are MGHRA and YSYEKL.

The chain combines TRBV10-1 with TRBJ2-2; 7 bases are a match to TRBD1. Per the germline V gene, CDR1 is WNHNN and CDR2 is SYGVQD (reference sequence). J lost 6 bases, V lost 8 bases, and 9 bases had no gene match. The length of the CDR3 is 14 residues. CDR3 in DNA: TGCGCCAGCGGACTCGACAGGGAACCCGGGGAGCTGTTTTTT. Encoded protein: CASGLDREPGELFF.

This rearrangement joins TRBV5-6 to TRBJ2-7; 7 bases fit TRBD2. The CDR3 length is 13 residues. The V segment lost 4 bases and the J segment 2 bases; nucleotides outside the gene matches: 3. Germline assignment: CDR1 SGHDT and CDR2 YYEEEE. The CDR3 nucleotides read TGTGCCAGCAGCAAAGGGAGGGCCTACGAGCAGTACTTC. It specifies CASSKGRAYEQYF.